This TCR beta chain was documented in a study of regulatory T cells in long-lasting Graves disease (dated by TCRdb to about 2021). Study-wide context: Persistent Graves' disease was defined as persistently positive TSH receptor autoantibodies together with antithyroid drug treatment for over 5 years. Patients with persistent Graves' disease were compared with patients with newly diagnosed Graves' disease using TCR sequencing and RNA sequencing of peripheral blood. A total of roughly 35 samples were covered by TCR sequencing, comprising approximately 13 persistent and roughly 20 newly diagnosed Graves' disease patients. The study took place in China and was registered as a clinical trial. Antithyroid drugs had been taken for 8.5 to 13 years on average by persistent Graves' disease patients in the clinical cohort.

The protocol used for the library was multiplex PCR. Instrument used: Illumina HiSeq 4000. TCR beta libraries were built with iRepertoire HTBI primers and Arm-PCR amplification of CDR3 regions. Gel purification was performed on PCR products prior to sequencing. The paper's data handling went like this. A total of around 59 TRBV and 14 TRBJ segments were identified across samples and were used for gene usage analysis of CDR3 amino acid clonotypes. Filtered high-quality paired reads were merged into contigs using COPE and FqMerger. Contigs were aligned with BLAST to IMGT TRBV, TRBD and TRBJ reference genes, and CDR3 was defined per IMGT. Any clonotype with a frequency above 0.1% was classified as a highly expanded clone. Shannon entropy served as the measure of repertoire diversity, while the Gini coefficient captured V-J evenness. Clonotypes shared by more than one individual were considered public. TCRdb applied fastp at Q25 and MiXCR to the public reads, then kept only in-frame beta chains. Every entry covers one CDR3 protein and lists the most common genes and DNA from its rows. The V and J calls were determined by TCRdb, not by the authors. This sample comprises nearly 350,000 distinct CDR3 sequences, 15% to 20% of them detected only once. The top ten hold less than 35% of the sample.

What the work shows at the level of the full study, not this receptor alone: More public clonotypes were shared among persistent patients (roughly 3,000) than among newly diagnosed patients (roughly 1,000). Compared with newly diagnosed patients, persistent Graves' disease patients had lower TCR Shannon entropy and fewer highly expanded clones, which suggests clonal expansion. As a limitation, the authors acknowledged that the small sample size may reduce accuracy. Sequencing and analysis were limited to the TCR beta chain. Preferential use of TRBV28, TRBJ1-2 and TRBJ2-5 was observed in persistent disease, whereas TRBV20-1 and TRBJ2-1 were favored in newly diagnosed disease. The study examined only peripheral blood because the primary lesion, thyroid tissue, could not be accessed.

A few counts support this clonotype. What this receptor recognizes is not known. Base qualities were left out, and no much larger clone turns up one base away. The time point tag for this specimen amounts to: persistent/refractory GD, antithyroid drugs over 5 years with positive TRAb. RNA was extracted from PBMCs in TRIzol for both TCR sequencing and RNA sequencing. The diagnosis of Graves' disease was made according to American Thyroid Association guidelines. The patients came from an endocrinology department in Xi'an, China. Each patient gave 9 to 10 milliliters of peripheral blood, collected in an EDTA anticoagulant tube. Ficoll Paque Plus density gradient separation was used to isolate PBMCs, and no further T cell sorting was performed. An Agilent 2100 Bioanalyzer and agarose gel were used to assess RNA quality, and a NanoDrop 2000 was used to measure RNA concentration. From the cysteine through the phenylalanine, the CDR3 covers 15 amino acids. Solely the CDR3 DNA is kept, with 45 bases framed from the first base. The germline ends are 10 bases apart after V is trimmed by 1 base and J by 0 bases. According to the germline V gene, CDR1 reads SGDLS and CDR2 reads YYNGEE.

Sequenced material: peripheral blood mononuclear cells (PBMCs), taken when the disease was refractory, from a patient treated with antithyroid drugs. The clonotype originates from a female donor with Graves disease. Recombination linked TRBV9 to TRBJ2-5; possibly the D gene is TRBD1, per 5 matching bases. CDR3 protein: CASSVRSGYQETQYF. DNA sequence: TGTGCCAGCAGCGTACGCTCAGGGTACCAAGAGACCCAGTACTTC.